The 25 T cell receptor beta chains below come from one sample, sequenced in a study of post-analysis software for immune sequencing data. Study results and limitations: Comparison of patients with controls showed five TRBV segments more frequent in patients, TRBV5-6, TRBV5-1 and TRBV20-1 among them.

Prepared TCR beta cDNA libraries contained unique molecular identifiers. TCRdb re-analysed the PCR reads in MiXCR, keeping a single row per CDR3 protein. The sample holds hundreds of thousands of distinct CDR3 sequences, roughly 50% seen once. Which antigens these TCRs recognize remains unknown. The sample consisted of blood. The receptors come from a girl aged 10 to 17 with multiple sclerosis.

This clonotype came up a few times. The DNA of the CDR3 is TGTGCCAGCAGTCAACAGGGGGTATCTGGAGAGCAGTACTTC. It translates to CASSQQGVSGEQYF. V gene TRBV2 combines with J gene TRBJ2-7, with 8 bases matching TRBD1. This CDR3 has 14 amino acids. The ends lost 5 bases at V and 7 bases at J; junction bases unmatched: 10. Germline V gene lookup returns CDR1 SNHLY and CDR2 FYNNEI.

V and J are TRBV6-2 or TRBV6-3 and TRBJ2-4; D perhaps matches TRBD1 (6 bases). Gene TRBJ2-7 matches the end of the DNA better, so the J call may be wrong. The length of the CDR3 is 13 residues. The germline CDR1 and CDR2 sequences are MNHEY and SVGEGT. CDR3 sequence: CASGRTETYEQYF. The CDR3 DNA sequence: TGTGCCAGCGGTAGGACAGAGACCTACGAGCAGTACTTC.

On this clonotype itself: The junction does not match germline at one end; this may be a read error. This chain links TRBV7-9 with TRBJ2-7; 7 bases are a match to TRBD1. Germline assignment: CDR1 SEHNR and CDR2 FQNEAQ (reference sequence). The CDR3 sequence is 14 residues long. The CDR3 DNA sequence: TGTGCCGGCAGCTCCGGGACAGACTCCTACGAGCAGTACTTC. This codes for CAGSSGTDSYEQYF.

The V gene is TRBV7-9, the J gene TRBJ2-7, with TRBD1 matching 8 bases. Germline V CDR1 and CDR2: SEHNR, FQNEAQ (reference sequence). With V trimmed by 5 bases and J by 4 bases, 7 bases remained unmatched. This CDR3 is built from 14 residues. CDR3: CASSPQGASYEQYF. CDR3 sequence (DNA): TGTGCCAGCAGCCCGCAGGGGGCGTCGTACGAGCAGTACTTC.

The CDR3 DNA is TGTGCCAGCAGTGCGGAGGGCAATTGGCAAGAGACCCAGTACTTC. Protein sequence: CASSAEGNWQETQYF. This rearrangement joins TRBV2 to TRBJ2-5; possible D gene TRBD2, 6 bases. Germline V gives CDR1 SNHLY, CDR2 FYNNEI. CDR3 length: 15 amino acids. Trimming took 4 bases from V and 2 from J, leaving 14 bases between them.

This clonotype has just a few counts. This chain links TRBV12-3 or TRBV12-4 with TRBJ2-1, with TRBD2 as a possible D gene (6 bases). V lost 6 bases and J 2 bases, leaving 14 bases between the germline ends. The CDR3 runs 15 residues. CDR3 bases: TGTGCCAGCAGCCCGGGACTCGAAGCCTACAATGAGCAGTTCTTC. As protein: CASSPGLEAYNEQFF.

This clonotype was seen a few times. The chain uses TRBV4-2 and TRBJ2-6, with 7 bases aligning to TRBD1. V trimming: 1 base; J trimming: 2 bases; junction bases outside the gene matches: 11. The CDR3 extends over 19 amino acids. The germline gives CDR1 LGHNA, CDR2 YNFKEQ. In DNA, the CDR3 is TGTGCCAGCAGCCAAGCGCCGGGACAGCCCTCTACTGGGGCCAACGTCCTGACTTTC. As protein: CASSQAPGQPSTGANVLTF.

V and J are TRBV24-1 and TRBJ2-2; D uncertain. Looked up from germline, CDR1 is KGHDR and CDR2 is SFDVKD. The length of the CDR3 is 14 residues. Trimming cost V 3 bases and J 2 bases, with 6 bases left between them. CDR3 residues: CATSDAGNTGELFF. The DNA of the CDR3 is TGTGCCACCAGTGATGCTGGAAACACCGGGGAGCTGTTTTTT.

The chain couples TRBV6-5 to TRBJ2-3; D not resolved. Germline CDR1 is MNHEY and CDR2 is SVGAGI. The CDR3 totals 15 residues. Trimming pared 5 bases from V and 2 bases from J, leaving 14 bases between. The CDR3 reads CASSTDGLPTDTQYF. DNA for the CDR3: TGTGCCAGCAGTACGGACGGGCTACCCACAGATACGCAGTATTTT.

J is TRBJ2-5 and V is TRBV2, with 7 bases fitting TRBD2. The junction had 6 bases not matched to a gene; V was cut back by 8 bases and J by 0 bases. The CDR3 has 14 residues. The germline CDR1 and CDR2 sequences are SNHLY and FYNNEI. The DNA for the CDR3 is TGTGCCAGCGCTAGCGGAAAGTACCAAGAGACCCAGTACTTC. Encoded protein: CASASGKYQETQYF.

The chain is built from TRBV2 and TRBJ2-4; D uncertain. This CDR3 contains 12 residues. V was cut by 6 bases and J by 8 bases, with 11 bases left in between. CDR1 is SNHLY and CDR2 is FYNNEI in the germline V gene. CDR3 DNA: TGTGCCAGCAGGGAACCCCGTGACATTCAGTACTTC. It encodes CASREPRDIQYF.

This clonotype was seen just once. The CDR3 region is CASSLQFNEQFF. CDR3 in DNA: TGCGCCAGCAGCTTGCAATTCAATGAGCAGTTCTTC. The chain has TRBV5-1 and TRBJ2-1, with no clear D. Trimming shortened V by 1 base and J by 6 bases, and 5 bases separated the two germline ends. The CDR3 runs to 12 residues. CDR1 is SGHRS, CDR2 YFSETQ, per germline.

The chain couples TRBV7-2 to TRBJ2-2; 7 nucleotides match TRBD2. The CDR3 length is 14 residues. J lost 6 bases, V lost 10 bases, and 11 bases had no gene match. Germline V gene lookup returns CDR1 SGHTA and CDR2 FQGNSA. CDR3 bases: TGTGCCATTCATTTGGGCGGGAGTGCCGGGGAGCTGTTTTTT. It is translated as CAIHLGGSAGELFF.

This clonotype has only a few counts. CDR3 bases: TGCGCCAGCAGCTCCGGACTAGCAGGGGGTCTGCTGGAGACCCAGTACTTC. This encodes CASSSGLAGGLLETQYF. This chain connects TRBV5-1 to TRBJ2-5, with D possibly TRBD2 on 8 matching bases. CDR3 length equals 17 residues. V shed 3 bases and J shed 5 bases, with 23 bases lying between them. Germline-derived CDR1 and CDR2 are SGHRS and YFSETQ.

J is TRBJ2-2 and V is TRBV20-1; no clear D. The V and J ends lost 0 bases and 1 base respectively, with 6 bases between them. Germline assignment: CDR1 DFQATT and CDR2 SNEGSKA (reference sequence). This CDR3 has 14 amino acids. This CDR3 is CSARDLRNTGELFF. The CDR3 bases are TGCAGTGCTAGAGATTTGCGGAACACCGGGGAGCTGTTTTTT.

This chain uses TRBV20-1 with TRBJ2-5; D possibly corresponds to TRBD1 (6 bases). TRBJ2-7 explains the end of the DNA better; the J call may be wrong. Germline CDR1 is DFQATT and CDR2 is SNEGSKA (reference sequence). The CDR3 is 15 residues long. The CDR3 here is CSAREVGRGEVEQYF. CDR3 bases: TGCAGTGCTAGAGAAGTGGGCAGGGGAGAGGTCGAGCAGTACTTC.

This clonotype came up a few times. V gene TRBV19 combines with J gene TRBJ2-1; D not resolved. The CDR3 length is 14 residues. V lost 0 bases, J lost 5 bases, and 8 bases lay in between. Germline CDR1 LNHDA, CDR2 SQIVND (reference sequence). DNA for the CDR3: TGTGCCAGTAGTATAGATCCAGGAAACAATGAGCAGTTCTTC. Amino acids: CASSIDPGNNEQFF.

This clonotype was detected only once. The chain links TRBV5-1 to TRBJ2-6; the D gene is possibly TRBD1 (5 bases). V was shortened by 3 bases and J by 0 bases, with 13 bases between the two germline ends. Germline V gives CDR1 SGHRS, CDR2 YFSETQ. The CDR3 covers 17 residues. The CDR3 DNA reads as TGCGCCAGCAGCTCGCAGAGCCAGGGCTCTGGGGCCAACGTCCTGACTTTC. This sequence encodes CASSSQSQGSGANVLTF.

This rearrangement joins TRBV20-1 to TRBJ2-5; 7 bases line up with TRBD1. The CDR3 extends over 14 amino acids. Trimming cost V 3 bases and J 4 bases; bases outside gene matches: 8. CDR1 DFQATT and CDR2 SNEGSKA come from the germline V gene (reference sequence). The CDR3, as DNA: TGCAGTGCTAGCCAGACAGGGTTCGGAGAGACCCAGTACTTC. Residues: CSASQTGFGETQYF.

Details on this clonotype: The limits of the CDR3 on the DNA are not certain, so only TCRdb's listed CDR3 is given. The chain is built from TRBV7-9 and TRBJ2-7; the DNA was not compared with TRBD2, the D call given in the table. The CDR3 length is 14 residues, termini included. CDR1 is SEHNR and CDR2 is FQNEAQ in the germline V gene (reference sequence). The CDR3 loop is CASTSGPSSYEQYF.

This clonotype was seen a handful of times. The chain carries TRBV29-1 and TRBJ1-2, with D possibly being TRBD1 (5 bases). V lost 6 bases and J 3 bases, leaving 14 bases between the germline ends. The CDR3 runs to 13 residues. Germline V gene lookup returns CDR1 SQVTM and CDR2 ANQGSEA. CDR3 sequence (DNA): TGCAGCGTGGGGGGATTTCCCGACTATGGCTACACCTTC. Encoded protein: CSVGGFPDYGYTF.

Notes on this clonotype: A much more abundant neighbour one base away suggests this may be a read error. The chain employs TRBV5-1 and TRBJ2-7; D could derive from TRBD1 or TRBD2 (6 bases each). The CDR3 has 13 amino acids. Germline V gene data show CDR1 as SGHRS and CDR2 as YFSETQ. The CDR3 bases are TGCGCCGGCAGCTTGGAGGGGGCCTACGAGCAGTACTTC. It encodes CAGSLEGAYEQYF.

This clonotype has only a few counts. J is TRBJ1-2 and V is TRBV20-1, with D hard to call. This CDR3 region has 12 residues. The germline gives CDR1 DFQATT, CDR2 SNEGSKA (reference sequence). V was pared by 5 bases and J by 6 bases, with 13 bases between. The CDR3 region has the DNA TGCAGTGCTCGACCCGTTGGTAATGGCTACACCTTC. The encoded protein is CSARPVGNGYTF.

This clonotype was observed a single time. The V call is TRBV3-1, the J call TRBJ1-1; TRBD1 matches at 7 bases. This CDR3 spans 12 amino acids. Trimming at V came to 10 bases and at J to 7 bases, leaving 9 bases not matched to a gene. Germline values: CDR1 LGHDT, CDR2 YNNKEL (reference sequence). This CDR3 reads CATKHGDSEAFF. CDR3 coding DNA: TGTGCCACCAAGCACGGGGACAGTGAAGCTTTCTTT.

This clonotype has a single count. V usage is TRBV20-1 and J usage is TRBJ2-3; 8 nucleotides align to TRBD2. CDR3 size: 14 residues. Germline lookup yields CDR1 DFQATT and CDR2 SNEGSKA (reference sequence). Trimming cost V 5 bases and J 2 bases; bases outside gene matches: 6. The CDR3 region is CSAPTSATTDTQYF. CDR3 sequence (DNA): TGCAGTGCTCCGACTAGCGCTACCACAGATACGCAGTATTTT.